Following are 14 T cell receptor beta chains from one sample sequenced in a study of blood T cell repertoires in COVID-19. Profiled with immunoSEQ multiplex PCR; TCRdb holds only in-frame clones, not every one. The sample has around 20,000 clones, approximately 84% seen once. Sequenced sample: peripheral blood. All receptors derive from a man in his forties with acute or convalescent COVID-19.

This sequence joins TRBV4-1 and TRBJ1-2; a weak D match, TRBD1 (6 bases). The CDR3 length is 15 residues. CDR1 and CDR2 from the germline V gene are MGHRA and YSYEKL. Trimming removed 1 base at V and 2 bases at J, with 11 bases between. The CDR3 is CASSQGGRGNYGYTF. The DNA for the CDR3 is TGCGCCAGCAGCCAAGGGGGGAGGGGGAACTATGGCTACACCTTC.

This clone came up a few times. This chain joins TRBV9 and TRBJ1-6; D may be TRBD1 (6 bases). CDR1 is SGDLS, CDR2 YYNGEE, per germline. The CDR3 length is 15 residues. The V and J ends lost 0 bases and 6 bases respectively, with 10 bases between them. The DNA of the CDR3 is TGTGCCAGCAGCGTAGCCACAGGGAGTAATTCACCCCTCCACTTT. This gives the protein CASSVATGSNSPLHF.

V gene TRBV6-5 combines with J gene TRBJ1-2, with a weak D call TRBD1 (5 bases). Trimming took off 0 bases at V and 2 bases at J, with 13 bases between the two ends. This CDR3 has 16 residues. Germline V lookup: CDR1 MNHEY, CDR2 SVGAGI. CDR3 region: CASSYSSRASNYGYTF. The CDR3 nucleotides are TGTGCCAGCAGTTACTCGTCCAGGGCGTCCAACTATGGCTACACCTTC.

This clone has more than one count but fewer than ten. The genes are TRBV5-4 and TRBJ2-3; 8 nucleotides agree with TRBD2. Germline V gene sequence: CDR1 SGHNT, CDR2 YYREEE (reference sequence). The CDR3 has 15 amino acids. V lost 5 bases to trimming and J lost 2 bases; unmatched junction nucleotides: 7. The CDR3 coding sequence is TGTGCCAGCAGTTTACCGGGGGGGGTCACAGATACGCAGTATTTT. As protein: CASSLPGGVTDTQYF.

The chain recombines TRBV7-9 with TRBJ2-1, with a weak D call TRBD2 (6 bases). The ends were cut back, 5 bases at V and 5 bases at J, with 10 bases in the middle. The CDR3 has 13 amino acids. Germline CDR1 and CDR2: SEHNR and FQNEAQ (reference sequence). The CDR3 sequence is CASSGRNNNEQFF. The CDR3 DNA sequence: TGTGCCAGCAGCGGGAGGAATAACAATGAGCAGTTCTTC. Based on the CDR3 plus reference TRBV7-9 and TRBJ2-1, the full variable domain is DTGVSQNPRHKITKRGQNVTFRCDPISEHNRLYWYRQTLGQGPEFLTYFQNEAQLEKSRLLSDRFSAERPKGSFSTLEIQRTEQGDSAMYLCASSGRNNNEQFFGPGTRLTVL.

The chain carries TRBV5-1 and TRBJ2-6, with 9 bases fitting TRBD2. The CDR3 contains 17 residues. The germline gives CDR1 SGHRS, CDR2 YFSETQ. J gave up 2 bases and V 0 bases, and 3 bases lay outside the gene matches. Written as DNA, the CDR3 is TGCGCCAGCAGCTTGGTAGCGGGAGAGACTGGGGCCAACGTCCTGACTTTC. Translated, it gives CASSLVAGETGANVLTF. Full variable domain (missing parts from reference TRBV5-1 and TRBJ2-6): KAGVTQTPRYLIKTRGQQVTLSCSPISGHRSVSWYQQTPGQGLQFLFEYFSETQRNKGNFPGRFSGRQFSNSRSEMNVSTLELGDSALYLCASSLVAGETGANVLTFGAGSRLTVL.

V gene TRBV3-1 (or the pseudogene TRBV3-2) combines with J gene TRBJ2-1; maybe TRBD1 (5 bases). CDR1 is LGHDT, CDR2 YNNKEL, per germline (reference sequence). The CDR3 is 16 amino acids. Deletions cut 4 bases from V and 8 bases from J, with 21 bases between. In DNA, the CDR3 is TGTGCCAGCAGCCCTCGGACAACCCCCTTTTCGGATGAGCAGTTCTTC. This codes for CASSPRTTPFSDEQFF.

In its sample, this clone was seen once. This CDR3 reads CASSQDLSQPQHF. CDR3 DNA: TGTGCCAGCAGCCAAGATCTCAGTCAGCCCCAGCATTTT. This chain joins TRBV3-1 (or the pseudogene TRBV3-2) and TRBJ1-5; unclear D gene. This CDR3 has 13 residues. In germline, CDR1 is LGHDT, CDR2 YNNKEL (reference sequence). Trimming took off 0 bases at V and 6 bases at J, with 6 bases between the two ends.

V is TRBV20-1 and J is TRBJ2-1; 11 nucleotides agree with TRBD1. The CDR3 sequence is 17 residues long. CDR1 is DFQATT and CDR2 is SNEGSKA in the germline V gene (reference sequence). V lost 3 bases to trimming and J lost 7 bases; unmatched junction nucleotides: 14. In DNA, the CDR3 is TGCAGTGCTAGTCCATGGGACAGGGGGAGAATTTGGAATGAGCAGTTCTTC. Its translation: CSASPWDRGRIWNEQFF.

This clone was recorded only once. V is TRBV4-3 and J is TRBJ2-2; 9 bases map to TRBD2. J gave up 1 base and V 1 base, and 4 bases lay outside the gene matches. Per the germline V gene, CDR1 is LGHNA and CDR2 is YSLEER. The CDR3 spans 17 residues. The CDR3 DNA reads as TGCGCCAGCAGCCAAGTGCTAGCGGGGATGAACACCGGGGAGCTGTTTTTT. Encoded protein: CASSQVLAGMNTGELFF.

In DNA, the CDR3 is TGCGCCAGCAGCTTGGGACAGGGAGATCAGCCCCAGCATTTT. This codes for CASSLGQGDQPQHF. This chain joins TRBV5-1 and TRBJ1-5, with 7 bases identical to TRBD1. CDR3 length: 14 amino acids. Germline CDR1 reads SGHRS; CDR2 reads YFSETQ. V lost 0 bases and J lost 5; bases outside the gene matches: 2.

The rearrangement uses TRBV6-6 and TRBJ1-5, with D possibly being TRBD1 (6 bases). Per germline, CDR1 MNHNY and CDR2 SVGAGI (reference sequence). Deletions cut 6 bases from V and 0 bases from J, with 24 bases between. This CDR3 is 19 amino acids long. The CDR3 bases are TGTGCCAGCAGCCGAAGGGCAGGGGCCAACGAGTATAGCAATCAGCCCCAGCATTTT. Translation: CASSRRAGANEYSNQPQHF.

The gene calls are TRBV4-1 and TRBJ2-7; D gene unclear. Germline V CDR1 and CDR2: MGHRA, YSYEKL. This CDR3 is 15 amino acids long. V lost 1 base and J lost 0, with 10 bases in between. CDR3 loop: CASSQVVTVSYEQYF. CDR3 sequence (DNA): TGCGCCAGCAGCCAAGTTGTTACAGTCTCCTACGAGCAGTACTTC.

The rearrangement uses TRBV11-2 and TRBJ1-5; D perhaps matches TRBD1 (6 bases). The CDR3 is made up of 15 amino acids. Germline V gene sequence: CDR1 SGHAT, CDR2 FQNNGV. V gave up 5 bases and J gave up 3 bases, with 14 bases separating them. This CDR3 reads CASSPDGDINQPQHF. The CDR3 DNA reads TGTGCCAGCAGCCCCGACGGGGACATCAATCAGCCCCAGCATTTT.